Listed below are T cell receptor beta chains from one sample, sequenced in a study of shared clonotypes between healthy human individuals. The data were produced by immunoSEQ multiplex PCR, yet TCRdb's version contains in-frame clones alone and is incomplete. The sample holds hundreds of thousands of clones, about 74% seen once. The source material was memory CD4+ T cells sorted from blood. The receptors derive from a woman in her thirties in good health. Each CDR3 is given with its conserved first and last residue. D genes are given only for firm matches. Size is omitted from some rows. Given values are once, few, many or a class for expanded clones.

V	length	D	J	size	CDR3	DNA
TRBV7-9	15	.	TRBJ2-5	.	CASSLVGHEKETQYF	TGTGCCAGCAGCTTAGTGGGACACGAAAAAGAGACCCAGTACTTC
TRBV5-1	15	.	TRBJ2-2	few	CASSLDGSLTGELFF	TGCGCCAGCAGCTTGGACGGGAGTCTTACCGGGGAGCTGTTTTTT
TRBV30	14	TRBD1	TRBJ1-2	.	CAWRGPGQGNGYTF	TGTGCCTGGAGGGGACCGGGACAGGGGAATGGCTACACCTTC
TRBV28	16	TRBD2	TRBJ2-5	.	CASSSLASGRKETQYF	TGTGCCAGCAGTTCCCTAGCTAGCGGGAGAAAAGAGACCCAGTACTTC
TRBV18	16	.	TRBJ1-1	.	CASSPGGAAPNTEAFF	TGTGCCAGCTCACCGGGCGGGGCAGCTCCAAACACTGAAGCTTTCTTT
TRBV6-1	15	TRBD2	TRBJ2-3	.	CASSRTSGRTDTQYF	TGTGCCAGCAGTCGGACTAGCGGCCGCACAGATACGCAGTATTTT
TRBV20-1	11	TRBD1	TRBJ2-1	.	CSAGTAGEQFF	TGCAGTGCAGGGACAGCAGGTGAGCAGTTCTTC
TRBV28	13	.	TRBJ1-5	.	CASRPPSTRPQHF	TGTGCCAGCAGGCCCCCAAGTACGCGGCCCCAGCATTTT
TRBV6-5	13	.	TRBJ1-1	many	CASSQGWGTEAFF	TGTGCCAGCAGCCAGGGGTGGGGGACTGAAGCTTTCTTT
TRBV18	16	.	TRBJ2-6	few	CASSQEVSSGANVLTF	TGTGCCAGCTCACAAGAAGTGAGCTCTGGGGCCAACGTCCTGACTTTC
TRBV7-8	14	.	TRBJ2-7	few	CASNLGGPSYEQYF	TGTGCCAGCAACCTAGGAGGGCCTTCCTACGAGCAGTACTTC
TRBV6-1	13	TRBD1	TRBJ1-5	.	CASSYTQGQPQHF	TGTGCCAGCAGTTATACACAGGGGCAGCCCCAGCATTTT
TRBV2	13	.	TRBJ2-1	.	CASSVSVYNEQFF	TGTGCCAGCTCCGTTAGCGTTTACAATGAGCAGTTCTTC
TRBV28	16	TRBD2	TRBJ2-3	.	CASSGLATLPTDTQYF	TGTGCCAGCAGCGGACTAGCGACCCTCCCAACAGATACGCAGTATTTT
TRBV4-1	17	.	TRBJ1-4	few	CASSQEAGAATNEKLFF	TGCGCCAGCAGCCAAGAAGCGGGGGCGGCAACTAATGAAAAACTGTTTTTT
TRBV6-5	14	.	TRBJ2-1	.	CASSGPLVAPEQFF	TGTGCCAGCAGTGGCCCCCTGGTAGCCCCAGAGCAGTTCTTC
TRBV6-4	16	.	TRBJ2-6	.	CASSPTVSLGANVLTF	TGTGCCAGCAGCCCGACAGTGTCTCTGGGGGCCAACGTCCTGACTTTC
TRBV6-6	13	.	TRBJ2-7	.	CATKPRQSYEQYF	TGTGCCACCAAACCGAGACAGTCTTACGAGCAGTACTTC
TRBV10-2	13	TRBD2	TRBJ2-1	.	CASGSGRLNEQFF	TGCGCCAGCGGTAGCGGGAGGCTCAATGAGCAGTTCTTC
TRBV29-1	15	TRBD2	TRBJ2-3	.	CSAEKTSPTPDTQYF	TGCAGCGCCGAAAAGACTAGCCCCACACCAGATACGCAGTATTTT
TRBV19	15	TRBD1	TRBJ1-5	.	CASSVQQGVGQPQHF	TGTGCCAGTAGTGTCCAACAGGGGGTAGGACAGCCCCAGCATTTT